These 12 T cell receptor beta chains share one sample of origin, sequenced in a study of shared clonotypes between healthy human individuals. Only CD45RO-negative cells positively selected for CCR7 counted as naive CD8 cells, so terminally differentiated effector memory CD45RA+ cells were excluded. Using immunoSEQ multiplex PCR, the repertoire was profiled, and TCRdb retains in-frame clones only, with some absent. Here the sample spans around 2.1 million clones, just over 90% being singletons. Sequencing input: naive CD8+ T cells from PBMCs. Receptors were obtained from a man between 18 and 29 years old in good health. Some clones in this sample may be carry-over from other donors' samples.

This sequence joins TRBV5-8 and TRBJ2-5; TRBD1 might be the D (5 bases). V was clipped by 5 bases and J by 1 base, with 12 bases between them. Germline CDR1 is SGHTS and CDR2 is YDEGEE. There are 14 residues in the CDR3. The CDR3 protein is CASRHRQIQETQYF. Written as DNA, the CDR3 is TGTGCCAGCAGACATAGACAGATCCAAGAGACCCAGTACTTC.

The J gene is TRBJ1-1, the V gene TRBV5-1; the D is unclear. The CDR3 loop spans 14 amino acids. V was clipped by 4 bases and J by 1 base, with 11 bases between them. The germline CDR1 and CDR2 sequences are SGHRS and YFSETQ. The CDR3, as DNA: TGCGCCAGCAGCGCTCACTCAGAGAACACTGAAGCTTTCTTT. This codes for CASSAHSENTEAFF.

CDR3 in amino acids: CASRITSGAYEQYF. As DNA, the CDR3 is TGTGCCAGCAGGATAACTAGCGGAGCCTACGAGCAGTACTTC. This chain links TRBV28 with TRBJ2-7; 8 positions match TRBD2. The CDR3 spans 14 residues. The V gene end was trimmed by 6 bases and the J gene end by 2 bases; junction bases not matched to a gene: 6. From germline, CDR1 is MDHEN and CDR2 SYDVKM. The variable domain in full, with the rest retrieved from reference TRBV28 and TRBJ2-7, is DVKVTQSSRYLVKRTGEKVFLECVQDMDHENMFWYRQDPGLGLRLIYFSYDVKMKEKGDIPEGYSVSREKKERFSLILESASTNQTSMYLCASRITSGAYEQYFGPGTRLTVT.

This chain joins TRBV4-1 and TRBJ1-5; no clear D. The CDR3 length is 14 residues. V dropped 0 bases and J dropped 6 bases, with 9 bases sitting between them. CDR1 and CDR2 from the germline V gene are MGHRA and YSYEKL. CDR3 residues: CASSQDSLLQPQHF. CDR3 sequence (DNA): TGCGCCAGCAGCCAAGACAGCCTACTTCAGCCCCAGCATTTT.

This chain links TRBV10-3 with TRBJ2-7; either TRBD1 or TRBD2 may fit D (5 bases each). Trimming removed 6 bases at V and 5 bases at J, with 8 bases between. This CDR3 contains 11 residues. Germline V gene sequence: CDR1 ENHRY, CDR2 SYGVKD. The CDR3 nucleotides read TGTGCCATCAGCGGGACGGACGAGCAGTACTTC. The encoded protein is CAISGTDEQYF.

J is TRBJ2-1 and V is TRBV5-6; D is undetermined. This CDR3 is built from 16 residues. V was trimmed by 0 bases and J by 4 bases, leaving 14 bases between them. Germline CDR1 is SGHDT and CDR2 is YYEEEE. CDR3 coding DNA: TGTGCCAGCAGCTTGGAAGGTTTTAAGAGGTACAATGAGCAGTTCTTC. It is translated as CASSLEGFKRYNEQFF.

This rearrangement joins TRBV6-5 to TRBJ1-5; 7 bases match TRBD1. J gave up 6 bases and V 2 bases, and 7 bases lay outside the gene matches. The germline gives CDR1 MNHEY, CDR2 SVGAGI. The CDR3 extends over 15 amino acids. CDR3 residues: CASSYGTGVGQPQHF. Here the CDR3 DNA reads TGTGCCAGCAGTTACGGAACAGGGGTGGGTCAGCCCCAGCATTTT.

The chain uses TRBV29-1 and TRBJ2-2, with TRBD2 matching 12 bases. V was pared by 1 base and J by 7 bases, with 7 bases of the junction left unmatched. Germline CDR1 is SQVTM and CDR2 is ANQGSEA. The CDR3 consists of 16 residues. CDR3 nucleotide sequence: TGCAGCGTTGAAGTTAGACTAGCGGGAGCGGTCGGGGAGCTGTTTTTT. It translates to CSVEVRLAGAVGELFF.

This chain connects TRBV5-5 to TRBJ2-2, with TRBD1 matching 7 bases. V shed 3 bases and J 2 bases; nucleotides not matched to a gene: 4. From germline, CDR1 is SGHKS and CDR2 YYEKEE (reference sequence). CDR3 length: 15 amino acids. CDR3: CASSYDRVNTGELFF. CDR3 DNA sequence: TGTGCCAGCAGCTATGACAGGGTTAACACCGGGGAGCTGTTTTTT. Filled out from reference TRBV5-5 and TRBJ2-2, the complete variable domain reads DAGVTQSPTHLIKTRGQQVTLRCSPISGHKSVSWYQQVLGQGPQFIFQYYEKEERGRGNFPDRFSARQFPNYSSELNVNALLLGDSALYLCASSYDRVNTGELFFGEGSRLTVL.

The chain uses TRBV19 and TRBJ2-5, with D tentatively TRBD2 (6 bases). This CDR3 spans 15 amino acids. The ends were cut back, 3 bases at V and 4 bases at J, with 15 bases in the middle. The germline V gene has CDR1 LNHDA and CDR2 SQIVND (reference sequence). This chain's CDR3 is CASSIRFQAGETQYF. Written as DNA, the CDR3 is TGTGCCAGTAGTATTCGGTTCCAAGCGGGAGAGACCCAGTACTTC.

The chain combines TRBV9 with TRBJ2-7; 8 bases map to TRBD1. In germline, CDR1 is SGDLS, CDR2 YYNGEE. Trimming cost V 1 base and J 2 bases; bases outside gene matches: 5. The CDR3 is 15 residues long. CDR3 sequence: CASSVSDRVPYEQYF. The DNA of the CDR3 is TGTGCCAGCAGCGTATCGGACAGGGTCCCCTACGAGCAGTACTTC.

The V gene is TRBV28, the J gene TRBJ1-5; the D is unclear. With 3 bases removed from V and 1 base from J, the gap between germline ends came to 10 bases. Germline assignment: CDR1 MDHEN and CDR2 SYDVKM. The CDR3 is made up of 15 amino acids. The CDR3 sequence: CASSFLLSSNQPQHF. CDR3 sequence (DNA): TGTGCCAGCAGTTTTTTACTGTCAAGCAATCAGCCCCAGCATTTT. Filled out from reference TRBV28 and TRBJ1-5, the complete variable domain reads DVKVTQSSRYLVKRTGEKVFLECVQDMDHENMFWYRQDPGLGLRLIYFSYDVKMKEKGDIPEGYSVSREKKERFSLILESASTNQTSMYLCASSFLLSSNQPQHFGDGTRLSIL.